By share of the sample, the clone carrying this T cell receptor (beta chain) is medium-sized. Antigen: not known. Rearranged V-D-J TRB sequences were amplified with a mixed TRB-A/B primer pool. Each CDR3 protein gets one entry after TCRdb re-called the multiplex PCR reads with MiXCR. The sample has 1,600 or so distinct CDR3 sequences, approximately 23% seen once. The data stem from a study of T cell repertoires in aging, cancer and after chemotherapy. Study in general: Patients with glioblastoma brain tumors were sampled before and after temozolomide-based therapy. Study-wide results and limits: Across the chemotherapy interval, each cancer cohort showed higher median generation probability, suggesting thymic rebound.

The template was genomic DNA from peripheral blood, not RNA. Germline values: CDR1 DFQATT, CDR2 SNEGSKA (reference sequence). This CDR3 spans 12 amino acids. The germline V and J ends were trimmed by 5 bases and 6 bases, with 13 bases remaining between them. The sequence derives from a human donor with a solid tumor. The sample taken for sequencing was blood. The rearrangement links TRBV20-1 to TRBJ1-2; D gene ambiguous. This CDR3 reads CSAQTAWDGYTF. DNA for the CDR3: TGCAGTGCTCAGACGGCCTGGGATGGCTACACCTTC.